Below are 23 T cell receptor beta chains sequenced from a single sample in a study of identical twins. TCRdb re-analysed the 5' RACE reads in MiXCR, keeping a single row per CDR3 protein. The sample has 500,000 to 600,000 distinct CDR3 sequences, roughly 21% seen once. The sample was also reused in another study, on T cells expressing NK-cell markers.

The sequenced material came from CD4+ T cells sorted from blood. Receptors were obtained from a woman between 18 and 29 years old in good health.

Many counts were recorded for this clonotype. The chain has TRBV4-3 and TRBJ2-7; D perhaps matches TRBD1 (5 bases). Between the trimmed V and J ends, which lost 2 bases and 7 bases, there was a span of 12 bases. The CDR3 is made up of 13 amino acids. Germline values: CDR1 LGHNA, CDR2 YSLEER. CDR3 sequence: CASSQTRGREQYF. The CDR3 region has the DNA TGCGCCAGCAGCCAAACAAGGGGCAGGGAGCAGTACTTC.

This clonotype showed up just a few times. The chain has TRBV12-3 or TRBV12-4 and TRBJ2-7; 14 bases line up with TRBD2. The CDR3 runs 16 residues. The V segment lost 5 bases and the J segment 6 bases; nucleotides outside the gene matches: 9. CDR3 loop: CASSNPGLAGVSEQYF. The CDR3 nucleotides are TGTGCCAGCAGTAACCCGGGACTAGCGGGAGTTTCCGAGCAGTACTTC.

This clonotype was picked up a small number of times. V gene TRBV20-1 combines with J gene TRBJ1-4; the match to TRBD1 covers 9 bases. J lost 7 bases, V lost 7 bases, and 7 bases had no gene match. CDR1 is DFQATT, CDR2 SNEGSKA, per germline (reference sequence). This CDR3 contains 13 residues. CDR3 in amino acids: CSVPGTGIEKLFF. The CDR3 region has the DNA TGCAGTGTCCCCGGGACAGGGATTGAAAAACTGTTTTTT.

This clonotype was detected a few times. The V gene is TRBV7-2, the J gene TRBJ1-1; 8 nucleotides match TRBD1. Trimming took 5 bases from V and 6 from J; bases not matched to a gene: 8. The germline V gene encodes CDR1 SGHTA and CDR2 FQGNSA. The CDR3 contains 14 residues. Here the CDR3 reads CASSLLGQGAEAFF. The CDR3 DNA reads TGTGCCAGCAGCCTGTTAGGACAGGGCGCTGAAGCTTTCTTT.

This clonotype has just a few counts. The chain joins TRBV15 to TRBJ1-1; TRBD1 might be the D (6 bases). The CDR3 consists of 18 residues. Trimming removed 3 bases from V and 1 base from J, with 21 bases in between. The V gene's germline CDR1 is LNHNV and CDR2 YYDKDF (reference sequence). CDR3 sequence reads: CATSSRGAVGYSNTEAFF. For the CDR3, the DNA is TGTGCCACCAGCAGTCGGGGGGCCGTGGGTTACTCGAACACTGAAGCTTTCTTT.

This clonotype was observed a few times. The CDR3 DNA reads as TGTGCCAGCAGTTACACGGGGAGCTACGAGCAGTACTTC. Amino acid sequence: CASSYTGSYEQYF. This chain joins TRBV6-5 and TRBJ2-7; D possibly corresponds to TRBD2 (5 bases). The length of the CDR3 is 13 residues. In germline, CDR1 is MNHEY, CDR2 SVGAGI. Trimming took 2 bases from V and 3 from J, leaving 8 bases between them.

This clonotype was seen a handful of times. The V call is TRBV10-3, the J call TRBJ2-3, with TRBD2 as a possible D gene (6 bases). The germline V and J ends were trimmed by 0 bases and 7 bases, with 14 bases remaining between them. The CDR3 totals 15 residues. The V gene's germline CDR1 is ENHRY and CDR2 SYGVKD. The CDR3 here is CAISESKSGANTQYF. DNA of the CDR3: TGTGCCATCAGTGAGTCGAAGTCGGGAGCGAATACGCAGTATTTT.

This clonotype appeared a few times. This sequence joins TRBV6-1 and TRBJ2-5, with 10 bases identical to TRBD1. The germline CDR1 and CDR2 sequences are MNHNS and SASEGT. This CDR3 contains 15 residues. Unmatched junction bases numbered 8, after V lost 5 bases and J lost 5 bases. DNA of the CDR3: TGTGCCAGCAGTCGTACCGGGACAGGGGTGGAGACCCAGTACTTC. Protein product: CASSRTGTGVETQYF.

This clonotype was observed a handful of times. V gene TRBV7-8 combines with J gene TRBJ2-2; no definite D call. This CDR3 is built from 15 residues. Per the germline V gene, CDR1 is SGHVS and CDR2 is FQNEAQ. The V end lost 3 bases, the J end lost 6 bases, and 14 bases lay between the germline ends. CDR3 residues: CASSFAGQFAGELFF. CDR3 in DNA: TGTGCCAGCAGCTTCGCAGGCCAGTTCGCCGGGGAGCTGTTTTTT.

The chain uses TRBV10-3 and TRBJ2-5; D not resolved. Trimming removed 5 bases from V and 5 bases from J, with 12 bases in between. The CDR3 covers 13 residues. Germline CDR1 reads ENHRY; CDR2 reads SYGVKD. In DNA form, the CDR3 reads TGTGCCATCAGTTCGGGCCCTAGGGAGACCCAGTACTTC. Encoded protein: CAISSGPRETQYF.

CDR3 region: CASSLDGRNYNEQFF. The DNA of the CDR3 is TGTGCCAGCAGCTTAGATGGCAGGAACTACAATGAGCAGTTCTTC. This chain joins TRBV11-2 and TRBJ2-1; D ambiguous. V was pared by 0 bases and J by 3 bases, with 9 bases between. The CDR3 extends over 15 amino acids. The V gene's germline CDR1 is SGHAT and CDR2 FQNNGV.

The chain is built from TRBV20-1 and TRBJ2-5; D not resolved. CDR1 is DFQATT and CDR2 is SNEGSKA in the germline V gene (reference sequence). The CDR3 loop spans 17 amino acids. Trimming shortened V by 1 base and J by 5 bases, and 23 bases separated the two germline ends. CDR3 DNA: TGCAGTGCTAGAGCCCCTATGGGTGAGGTATCGGCGGAGACCCAGTACTTC. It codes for CSARAPMGEVSAETQYF.

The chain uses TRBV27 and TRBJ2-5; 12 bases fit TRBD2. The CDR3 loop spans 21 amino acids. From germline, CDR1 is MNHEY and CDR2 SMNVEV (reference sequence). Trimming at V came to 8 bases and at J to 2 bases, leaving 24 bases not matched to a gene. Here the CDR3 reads CASSHAPPTSGGTSYQETQYF. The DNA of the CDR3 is TGTGCCAGCTCTCATGCCCCCCCTACTAGCGGGGGGACCTCCTATCAAGAGACCCAGTACTTC.

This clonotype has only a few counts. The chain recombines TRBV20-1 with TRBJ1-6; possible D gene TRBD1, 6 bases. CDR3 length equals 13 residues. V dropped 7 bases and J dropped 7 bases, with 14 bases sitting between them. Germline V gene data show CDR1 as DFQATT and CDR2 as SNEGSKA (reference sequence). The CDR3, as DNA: TGCAGTGGTTTGCAGGGGCTCAATTCACCCCTCCACTTT. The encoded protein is CSGLQGLNSPLHF.

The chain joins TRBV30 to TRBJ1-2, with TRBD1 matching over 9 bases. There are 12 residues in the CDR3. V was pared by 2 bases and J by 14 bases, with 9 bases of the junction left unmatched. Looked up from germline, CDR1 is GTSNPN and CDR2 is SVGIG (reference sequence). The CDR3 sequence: CAWSITQGAYTF. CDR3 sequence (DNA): TGTGCCTGGAGTATTACACAGGGGGCATATACCTTC.

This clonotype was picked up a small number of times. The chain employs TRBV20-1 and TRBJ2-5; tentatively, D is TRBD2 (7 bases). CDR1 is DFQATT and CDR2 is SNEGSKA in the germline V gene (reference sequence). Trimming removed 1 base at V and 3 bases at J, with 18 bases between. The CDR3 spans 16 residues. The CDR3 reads CSARGYTGGREETQYF. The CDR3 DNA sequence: TGCAGTGCTAGAGGCTATACGGGGGGCCGGGAAGAGACCCAGTACTTC.

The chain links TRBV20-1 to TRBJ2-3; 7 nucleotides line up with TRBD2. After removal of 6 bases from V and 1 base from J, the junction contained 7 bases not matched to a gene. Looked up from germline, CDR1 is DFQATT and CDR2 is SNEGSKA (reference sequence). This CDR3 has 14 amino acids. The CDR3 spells CSAIAGRGTDTQYF. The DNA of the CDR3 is TGCAGTGCCATAGCGGGTCGGGGCACAGATACGCAGTATTTT.

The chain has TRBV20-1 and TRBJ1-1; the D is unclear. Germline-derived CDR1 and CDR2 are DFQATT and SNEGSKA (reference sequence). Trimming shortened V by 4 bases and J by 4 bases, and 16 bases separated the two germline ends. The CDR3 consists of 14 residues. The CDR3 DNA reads TGCAGTGCTACCCCCTTTCGCGGGAGCACTGAAGCTTTCTTT. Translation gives CSATPFRGSTEAFF.

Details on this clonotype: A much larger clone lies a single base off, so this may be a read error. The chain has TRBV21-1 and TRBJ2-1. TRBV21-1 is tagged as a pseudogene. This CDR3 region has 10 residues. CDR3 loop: CASGYNEQFF. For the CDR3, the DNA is TGTGCCAGCGGATACAATGAGCAGTTCTTC.

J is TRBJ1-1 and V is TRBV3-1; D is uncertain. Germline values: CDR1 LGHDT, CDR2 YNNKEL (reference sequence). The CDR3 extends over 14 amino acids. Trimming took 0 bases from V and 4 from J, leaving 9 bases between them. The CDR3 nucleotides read TGTGCCAGCAGCCAAGATTGGGCTCGCACTGAAGCTTTCTTT. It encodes CASSQDWARTEAFF.

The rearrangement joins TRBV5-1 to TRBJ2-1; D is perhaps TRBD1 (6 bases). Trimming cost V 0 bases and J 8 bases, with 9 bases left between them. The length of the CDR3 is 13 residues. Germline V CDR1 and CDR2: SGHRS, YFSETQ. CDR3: CASSLAGAHEQFF. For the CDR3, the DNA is TGCGCCAGCAGCTTGGCAGGGGCCCATGAGCAGTTCTTC.

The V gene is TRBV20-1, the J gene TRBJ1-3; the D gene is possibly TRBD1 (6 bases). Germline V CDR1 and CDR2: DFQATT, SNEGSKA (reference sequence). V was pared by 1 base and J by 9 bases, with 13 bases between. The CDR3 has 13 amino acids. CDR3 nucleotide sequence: TGCAGTGCTAGAGGAACAGGGTTGAGCACCATATATTTT. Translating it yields CSARGTGLSTIYF.

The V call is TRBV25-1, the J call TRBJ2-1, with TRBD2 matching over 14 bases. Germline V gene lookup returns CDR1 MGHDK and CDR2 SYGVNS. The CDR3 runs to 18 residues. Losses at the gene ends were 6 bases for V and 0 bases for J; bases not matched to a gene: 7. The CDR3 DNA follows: TGTGCCAGCAGGGAGGGACTAGCGGGGGCGAGCTCCTACAATGAGCAGTTCTTC. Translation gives CASREGLAGASSYNEQFF.